This T cell receptor (beta chain) comes out of a study of T cell responses to AZD1222 COVID-19 vaccine. Overall study: Pooled in the analysis were second doses at about 4 or about 12 weeks.

Per the germline V gene, CDR1 is SNHLY and CDR2 is FYNNEI. With V trimmed by 3 bases and J by 6 bases, 2 bases remained unmatched. This CDR3 contains 14 residues. In regard to this clone: Its antigen remains unidentified.

Whole-study findings and limits: Epitopes outside B.1.351 and B.1.1.7 mutated regions reportedly drew nearly half of spike TCRs.

Produced via immunoSEQ multiplex PCR; TCRdb's table is partial and in-frame only. The table lists over 120,000 clones, over 90% of them singletons. This chain connects TRBV2 to TRBJ1-4, with TRBD1 matching 9 bases. The source of this sequence is an adult in good health. Sequencing used peripheral blood, obtained on day 0 of AZD1222 vaccination. The CDR3 loop reads CASSETGGHEKLFF. In DNA, the CDR3 is TGTGCCAGCAGTGAGACAGGGGGACATGAAAAACTGTTTTTT.